This TCR beta chain appears in the sequencing data of a study of CD8 T cells in cerebrospinal fluid in Alzheimer's disease. Overall study findings and caveats: Alzheimer's patients were not enriched for EBV-specific clones, which were not the most expanded.

One entry per CDR3 protein, without DNA, is what TCRdb gives after re-calling the 10x single-cell sequencing reads. Its table records about 1,000 distinct CDR3 sequences. No participant had an acute infectious disease, and all were physically fit. Live CSF cells were sorted with a live/dead marker for droplet-based sequencing. This clonotype is medium-sized by frequency. Its antigen remains unidentified. The source of this sequence is a human donor in good health. Material for sequencing was cerebrospinal fluid.

This chain's CDR3 is CASSQDGNIRTIYETQYF. The rearrangement uses TRBV4-3 and TRBJ2-5; TCRdb names TRBD2, which stays unverified in the absence of DNA. In germline, CDR1 is LGHNA, CDR2 YSLEER. The CDR3 spans 18 residues.